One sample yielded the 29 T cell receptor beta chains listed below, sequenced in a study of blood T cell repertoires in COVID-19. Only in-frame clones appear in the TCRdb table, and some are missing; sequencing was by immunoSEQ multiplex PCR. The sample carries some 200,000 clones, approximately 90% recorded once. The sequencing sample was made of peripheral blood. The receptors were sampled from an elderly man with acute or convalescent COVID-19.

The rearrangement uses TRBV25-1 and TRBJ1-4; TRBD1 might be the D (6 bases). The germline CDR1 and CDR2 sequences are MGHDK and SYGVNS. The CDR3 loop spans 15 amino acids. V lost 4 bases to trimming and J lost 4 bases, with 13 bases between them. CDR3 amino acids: CASSGPGHSNEKLFF. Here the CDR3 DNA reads TGTGCCAGCAGTGGGCCGGGACACAGTAATGAAAAACTGTTTTTT.

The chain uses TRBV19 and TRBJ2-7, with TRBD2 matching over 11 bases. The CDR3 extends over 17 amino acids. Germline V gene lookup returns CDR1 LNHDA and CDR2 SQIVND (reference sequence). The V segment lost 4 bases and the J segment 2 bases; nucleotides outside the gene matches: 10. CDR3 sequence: CASSTGQGLAEPYEQYV. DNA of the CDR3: TGTGCCAGTAGTACTGGACAGGGACTAGCGGAACCCTACGAGCAGTACGTC.

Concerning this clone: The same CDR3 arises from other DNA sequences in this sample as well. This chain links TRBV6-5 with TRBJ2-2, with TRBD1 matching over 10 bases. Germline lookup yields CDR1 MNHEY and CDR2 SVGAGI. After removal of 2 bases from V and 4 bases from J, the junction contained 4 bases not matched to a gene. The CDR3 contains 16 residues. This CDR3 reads CASSYRRTGGTGELFF. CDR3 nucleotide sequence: TGTGCCAGCAGTTACCGTCGGACAGGGGGCACCGGGGAGCTGTTTTTT.

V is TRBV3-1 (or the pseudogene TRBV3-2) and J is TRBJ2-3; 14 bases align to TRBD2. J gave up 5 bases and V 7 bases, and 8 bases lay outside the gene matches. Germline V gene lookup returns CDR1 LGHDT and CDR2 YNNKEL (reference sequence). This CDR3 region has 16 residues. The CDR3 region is CASTLTSGRAGDTQYF. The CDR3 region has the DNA TGTGCCAGCACCTTGACTAGCGGGAGGGCCGGAGATACGCAGTATTTT.

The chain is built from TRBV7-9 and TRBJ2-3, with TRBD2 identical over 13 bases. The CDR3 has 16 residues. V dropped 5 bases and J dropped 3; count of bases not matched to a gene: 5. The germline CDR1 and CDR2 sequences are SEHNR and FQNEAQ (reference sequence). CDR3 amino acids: CASSVGLAGPTDTQYF. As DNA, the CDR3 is TGTGCCAGCAGCGTGGGACTAGCGGGACCGACAGATACGCAGTATTTT.

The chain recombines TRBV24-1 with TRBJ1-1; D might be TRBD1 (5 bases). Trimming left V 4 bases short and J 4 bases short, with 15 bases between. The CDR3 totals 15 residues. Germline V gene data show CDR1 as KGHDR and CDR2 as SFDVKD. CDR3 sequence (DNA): TGTGCCACCAGTGACGCCGCGCCCGGGGGCACTGAAGCTTTCTTT. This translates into CATSDAAPGGTEAFF.

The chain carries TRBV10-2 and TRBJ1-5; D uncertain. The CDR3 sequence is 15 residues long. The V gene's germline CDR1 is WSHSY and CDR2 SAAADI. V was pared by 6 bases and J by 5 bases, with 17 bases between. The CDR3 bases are TGCGCCAGCAGCCCGGACGGGTTGAGGGATCAGCCCCAGCATTTT. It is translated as CASSPDGLRDQPQHF.

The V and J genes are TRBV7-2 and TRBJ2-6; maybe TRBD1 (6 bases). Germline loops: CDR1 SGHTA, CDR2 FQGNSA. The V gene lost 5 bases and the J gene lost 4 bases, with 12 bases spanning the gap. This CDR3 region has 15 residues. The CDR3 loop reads CASSEQGSGANVLTF. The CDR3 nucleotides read TGTGCCAGCAGCGAACAGGGCTCCGGGGCCAACGTCCTGACTTTC.

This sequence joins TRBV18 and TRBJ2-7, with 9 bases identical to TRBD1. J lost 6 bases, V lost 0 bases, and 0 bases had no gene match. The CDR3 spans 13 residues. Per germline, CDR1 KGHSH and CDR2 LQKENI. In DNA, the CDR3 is TGTGCCAGCTCACCACCGACAGGGGGCGAGCAGTACGTC. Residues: CASSPPTGGEQYV.

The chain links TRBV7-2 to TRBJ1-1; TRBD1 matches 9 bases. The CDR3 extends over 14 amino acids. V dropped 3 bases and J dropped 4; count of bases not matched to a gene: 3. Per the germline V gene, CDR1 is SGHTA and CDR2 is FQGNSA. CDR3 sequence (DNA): TGTGCCAGCAGCTTGGAGACAGGGGGCACTGAAGCTTTCTTT. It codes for CASSLETGGTEAFF.

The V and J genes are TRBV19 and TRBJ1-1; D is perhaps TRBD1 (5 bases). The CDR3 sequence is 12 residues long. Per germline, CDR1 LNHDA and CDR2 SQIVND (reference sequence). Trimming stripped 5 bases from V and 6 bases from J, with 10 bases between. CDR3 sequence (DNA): TGTGCCAGTAGTGGGCAGGGCTCTGAAGCTTTCTTT. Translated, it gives CASSGQGSEAFF.

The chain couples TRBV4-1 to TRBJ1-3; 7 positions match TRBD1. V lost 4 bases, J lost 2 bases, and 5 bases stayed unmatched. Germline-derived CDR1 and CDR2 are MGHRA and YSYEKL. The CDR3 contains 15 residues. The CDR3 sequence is CASSRETGTGNTIYF. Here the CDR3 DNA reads TGCGCCAGCAGCCGGGAGACAGGGACTGGAAACACCATATATTTT.

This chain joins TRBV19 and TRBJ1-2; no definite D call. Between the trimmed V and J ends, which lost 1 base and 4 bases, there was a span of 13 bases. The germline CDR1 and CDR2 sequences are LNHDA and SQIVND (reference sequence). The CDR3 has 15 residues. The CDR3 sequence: CASSIARSNGYGYTF. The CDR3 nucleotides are TGTGCCAGTAGTATAGCGCGGAGTAATGGCTATGGCTACACCTTC.

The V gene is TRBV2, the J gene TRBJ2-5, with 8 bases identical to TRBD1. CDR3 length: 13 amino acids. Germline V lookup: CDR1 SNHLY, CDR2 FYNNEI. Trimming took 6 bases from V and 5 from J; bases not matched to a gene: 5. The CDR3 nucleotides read TGTGCCAGCAGGAAGGACAGGGTGGAGACCCAGTACTTC. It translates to CASRKDRVETQYF.

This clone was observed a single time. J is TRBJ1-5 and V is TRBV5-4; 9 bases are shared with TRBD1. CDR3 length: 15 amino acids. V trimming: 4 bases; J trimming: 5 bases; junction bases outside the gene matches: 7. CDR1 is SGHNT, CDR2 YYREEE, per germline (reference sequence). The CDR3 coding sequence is TGTGCCAGCAGCGGGGGGGGACAGGGCGATCAGCCCCAGCATTTT. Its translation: CASSGGGQGDQPQHF. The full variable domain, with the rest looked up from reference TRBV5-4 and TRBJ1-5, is ETGVTQSPTHLIKTRGQQVTLRCSSQSGHNTVSWYQQALGQGPQFIFQYYREEENGRGNFPPRFSGLQFPNYSSELNVNALELDDSALYLCASSGGGQGDQPQHFGDGTRLSIL.

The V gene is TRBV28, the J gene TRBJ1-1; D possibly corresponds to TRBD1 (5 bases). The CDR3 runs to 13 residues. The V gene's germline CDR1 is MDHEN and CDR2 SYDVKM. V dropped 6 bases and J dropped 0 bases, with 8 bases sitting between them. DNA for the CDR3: TGTGCCAGCAGGGTGACAGTGAACACTGAAGCTTTCTTT. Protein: CASRVTVNTEAFF.

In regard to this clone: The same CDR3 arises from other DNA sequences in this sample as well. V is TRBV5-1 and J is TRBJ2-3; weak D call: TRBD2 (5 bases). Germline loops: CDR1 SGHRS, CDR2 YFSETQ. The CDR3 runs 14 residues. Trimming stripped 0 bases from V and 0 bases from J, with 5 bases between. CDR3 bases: TGCGCCAGCAGCTTGGGGACTAGCACAGATACGCAGTATTTT. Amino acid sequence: CASSLGTSTDTQYF.

The DNA for the CDR3 is TGTGCCAGCAGCTTATTGAGGTCAGATACGCAGTATTTT. Protein product: CASSLLRSDTQYF. This chain uses TRBV5-8 with TRBJ2-3, with D hard to call. Germline values: CDR1 SGHTS, CDR2 YDEGEE. CDR3 size: 13 residues. Trimming shortened V by 2 bases and J by 4 bases, and 8 bases separated the two germline ends.

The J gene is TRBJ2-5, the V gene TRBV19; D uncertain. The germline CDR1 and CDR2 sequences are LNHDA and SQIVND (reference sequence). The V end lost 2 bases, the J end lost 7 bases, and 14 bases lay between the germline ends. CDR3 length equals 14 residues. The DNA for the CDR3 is TGTGCCAGTAGTATATCGGCGGCGACCGGGACCCAGTACTTC. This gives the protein CASSISAATGTQYF. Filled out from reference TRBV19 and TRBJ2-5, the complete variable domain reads DGGITQSPKYLFRKEGQNVTLSCEQNLNHDAMYWYRQDPGQGLRLIYYSQIVNDFQKGDIAEGYSVSREKKESFPLTVTSAQKNPTAFYLCASSISAATGTQYFGPGTRLLVL.

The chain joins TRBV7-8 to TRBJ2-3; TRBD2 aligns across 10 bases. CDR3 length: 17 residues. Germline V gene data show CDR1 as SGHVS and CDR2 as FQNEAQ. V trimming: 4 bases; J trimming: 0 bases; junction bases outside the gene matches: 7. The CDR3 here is CASSSPSGRGSTDTQYF. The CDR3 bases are TGTGCCAGCAGCTCGCCGAGCGGGAGGGGCAGCACAGATACGCAGTATTTT.

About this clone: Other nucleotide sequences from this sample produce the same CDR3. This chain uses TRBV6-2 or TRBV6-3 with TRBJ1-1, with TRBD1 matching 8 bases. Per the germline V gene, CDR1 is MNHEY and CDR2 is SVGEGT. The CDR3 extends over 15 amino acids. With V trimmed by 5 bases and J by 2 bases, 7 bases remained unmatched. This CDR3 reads CASSRTGRGNTEAFF. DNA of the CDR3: TGTGCCAGCAGTCGGACAGGGAGGGGAAACACTGAAGCTTTCTTT.

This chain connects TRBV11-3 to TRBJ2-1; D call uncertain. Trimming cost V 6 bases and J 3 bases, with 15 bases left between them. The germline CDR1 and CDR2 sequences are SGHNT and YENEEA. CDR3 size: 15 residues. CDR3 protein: CASSRSESSYNEQFF. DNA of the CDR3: TGTGCCAGCAGTCGGAGCGAGTCTAGCTACAATGAGCAGTTCTTC.

The CDR3 region is CASSSPPGREGPRGYTF. The CDR3 coding sequence is TGTGCCAGCAGTTCCCCCCCGGGCAGGGAAGGCCCTCGTGGCTACACCTTC. The gene calls are TRBV27 and TRBJ1-2; D is perhaps TRBD1 (5 bases). Germline V gives CDR1 MNHEY, CDR2 SMNVEV (reference sequence). The V and J ends lost 4 bases and 7 bases respectively, with 25 bases between them. This CDR3 has 17 amino acids.

The DNA for the CDR3 is TGTGCCAGCAGTTACGACGGACAGGCGGCCTCCTACGAGCAGTACGTC. It encodes CASSYDGQAASYEQYV. This sequence joins TRBV6-5 and TRBJ2-7, with 7 nucleotides matching TRBD1. CDR1 and CDR2 from the germline V gene are MNHEY and SVGAGI. This CDR3 spans 16 amino acids. J was trimmed by 0 bases and V by 2 bases; bases with no gene match: 7.

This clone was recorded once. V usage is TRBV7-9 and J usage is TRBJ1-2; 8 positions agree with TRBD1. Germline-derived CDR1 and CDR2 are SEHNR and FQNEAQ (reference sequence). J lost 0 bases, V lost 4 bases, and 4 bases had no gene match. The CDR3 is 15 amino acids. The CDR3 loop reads CASSSPQGANYGYTF. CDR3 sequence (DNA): TGTGCCAGCAGCTCTCCACAGGGGGCTAACTATGGCTACACCTTC.

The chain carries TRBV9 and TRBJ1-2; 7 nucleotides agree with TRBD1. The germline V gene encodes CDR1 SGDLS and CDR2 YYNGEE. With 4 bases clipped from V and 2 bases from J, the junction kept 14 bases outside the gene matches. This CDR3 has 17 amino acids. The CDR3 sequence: CASSFIPDRALNYGYTF. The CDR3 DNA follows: TGTGCCAGCAGCTTTATCCCAGACAGGGCGCTCAACTATGGCTACACCTTC.

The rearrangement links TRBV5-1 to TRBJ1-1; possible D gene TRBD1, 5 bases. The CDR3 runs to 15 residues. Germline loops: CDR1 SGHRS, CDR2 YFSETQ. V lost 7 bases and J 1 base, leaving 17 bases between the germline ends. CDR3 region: CASSMAGRRNTEAFF. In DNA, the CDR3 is TGCGCCAGCTCAATGGCAGGGCGCAGGAACACTGAAGCTTTCTTT.

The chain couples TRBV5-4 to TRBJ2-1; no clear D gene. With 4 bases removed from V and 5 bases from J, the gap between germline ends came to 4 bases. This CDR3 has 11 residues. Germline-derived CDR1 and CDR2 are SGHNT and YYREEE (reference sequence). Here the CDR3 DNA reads TGTGCCAGCAGCCAAAACAATGAGCAGTTCTTC. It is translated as CASSQNNEQFF.

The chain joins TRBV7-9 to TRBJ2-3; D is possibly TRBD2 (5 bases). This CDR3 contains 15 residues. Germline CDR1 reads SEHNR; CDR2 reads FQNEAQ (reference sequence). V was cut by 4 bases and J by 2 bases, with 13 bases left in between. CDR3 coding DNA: TGTGCCAGCAGCTCCCCAGAGGACTTCACAGATACGCAGTATTTT. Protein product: CASSSPEDFTDTQYF. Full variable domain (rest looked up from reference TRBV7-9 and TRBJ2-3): DTGVSQNPRHKITKRGQNVTFRCDPISEHNRLYWYRQTLGQGPEFLTYFQNEAQLEKSRLLSDRFSAERPKGSFSTLEIQRTEQGDSAMYLCASSSPEDFTDTQYFGPGTRLTVL.